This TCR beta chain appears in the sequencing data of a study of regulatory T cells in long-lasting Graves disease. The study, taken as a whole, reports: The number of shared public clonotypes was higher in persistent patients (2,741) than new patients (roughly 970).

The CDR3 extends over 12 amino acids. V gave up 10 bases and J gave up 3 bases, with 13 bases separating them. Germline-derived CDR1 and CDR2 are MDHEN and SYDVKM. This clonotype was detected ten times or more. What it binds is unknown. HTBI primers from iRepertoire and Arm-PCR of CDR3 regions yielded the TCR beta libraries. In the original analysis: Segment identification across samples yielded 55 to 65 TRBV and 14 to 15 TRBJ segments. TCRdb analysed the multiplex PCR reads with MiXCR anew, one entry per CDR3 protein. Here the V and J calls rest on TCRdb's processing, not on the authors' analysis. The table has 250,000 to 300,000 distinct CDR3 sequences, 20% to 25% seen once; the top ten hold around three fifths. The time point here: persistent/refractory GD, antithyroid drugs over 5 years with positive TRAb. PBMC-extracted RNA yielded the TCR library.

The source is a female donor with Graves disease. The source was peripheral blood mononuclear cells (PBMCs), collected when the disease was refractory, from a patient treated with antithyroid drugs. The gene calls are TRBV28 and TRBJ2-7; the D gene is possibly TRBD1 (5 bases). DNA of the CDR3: TGTGCCATCTCGGAGACAGACTACGAGCAGTACTTC. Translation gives CAISETDYEQYF.